Below, one T cell receptor (beta chain) is given with its context. The CDR3 has 15 amino acids. Trimming removed 5 bases from V and 4 bases from J; junction bases left unmatched: 9. The germline V gene encodes CDR1 ENHRY and CDR2 SYGVKD. The PCR employed 60 Vbeta primers together with 13 Jbeta primers. Assay used: immunoSEQ multiplex PCR; TCRdb lists only in-frame clones, some missing. In the table there are 130,000 or so clones, around 84% of which are singletons. These data originate in a study of cytomegalovirus exposure and HLA in healthy donors. This rearrangement joins TRBV10-3 to TRBJ1-1, with 8 bases that match TRBD1. This receptor was obtained from a man aged 18 to 35 in good health and CMV-seronegative. The sequencing input was PBMCs. The CDR3 sequence is CAISLNPGGGTEAFF. DNA of the CDR3: TGTGCCATCAGTCTTAACCCAGGGGGCGGCACTGAAGCTTTCTTT.